The clone carrying this TCR beta chain was seen only a few times. The antigen is unknown. Using immunoSEQ multiplex PCR, the repertoire was profiled, and TCRdb retains in-frame clones only, with some absent. Of 95,000 to 100,000 clones listed, about 82% are singletons. This record belongs to a study of T cell responses to AZD1222 COVID-19 vaccine. Regarding the study as a whole: Females outnumbered males among donors, who were mostly white British; clonal diversity was possibly underestimated. Only a handful of AZD1222 recipients, roughly six in all, had baseline seropositivity.

The sequencing used peripheral blood, collected on day 0 of AZD1222 vaccination. This TCR came from an adult in good health.

The DNA for the CDR3 is TGCGCCAGCAGCCCGGGGGACGCACTCTCTGGAAACACCATATATTTT. It translates to CASSPGDALSGNTIYF. The rearrangement joins TRBV5-1 to TRBJ1-3; D might be TRBD1 (5 bases). The CDR3 loop spans 16 amino acids. Between the trimmed V and J ends, which lost 4 bases and 0 bases, there was a span of 14 bases. Germline lookup yields CDR1 SGHRS and CDR2 YFSETQ.